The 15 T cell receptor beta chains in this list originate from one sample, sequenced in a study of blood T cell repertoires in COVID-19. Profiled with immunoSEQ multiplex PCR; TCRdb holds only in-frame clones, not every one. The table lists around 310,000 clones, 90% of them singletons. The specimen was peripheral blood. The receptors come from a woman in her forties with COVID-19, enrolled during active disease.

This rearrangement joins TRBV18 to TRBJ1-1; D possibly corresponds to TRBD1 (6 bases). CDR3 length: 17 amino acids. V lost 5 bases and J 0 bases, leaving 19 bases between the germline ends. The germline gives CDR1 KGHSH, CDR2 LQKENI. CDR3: CASSVLEGGGMNTEAFF. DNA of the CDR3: TGTGCCAGCTCAGTACTAGAAGGGGGTGGGATGAACACTGAAGCTTTCTTT.

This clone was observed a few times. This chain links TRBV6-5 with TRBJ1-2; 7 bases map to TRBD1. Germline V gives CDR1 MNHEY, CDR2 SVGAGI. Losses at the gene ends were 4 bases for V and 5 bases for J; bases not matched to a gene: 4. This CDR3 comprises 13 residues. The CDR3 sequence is CASSSTTGYGYTF. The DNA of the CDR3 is TGTGCCAGCAGTTCCACGACAGGGTATGGCTACACCTTC.

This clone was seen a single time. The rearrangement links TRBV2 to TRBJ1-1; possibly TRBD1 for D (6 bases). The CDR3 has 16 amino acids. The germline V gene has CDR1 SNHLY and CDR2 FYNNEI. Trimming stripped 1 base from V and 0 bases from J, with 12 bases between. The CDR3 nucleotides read TGTGCCAGCAGTGAAGTAACGGGGGGCCTGAACACTGAAGCTTTCTTT. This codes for CASSEVTGGLNTEAFF.

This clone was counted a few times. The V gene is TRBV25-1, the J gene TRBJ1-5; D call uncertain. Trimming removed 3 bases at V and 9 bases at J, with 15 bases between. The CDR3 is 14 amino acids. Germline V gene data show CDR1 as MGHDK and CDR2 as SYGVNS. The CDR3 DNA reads TGTGCCAGCAGTGACCACGAGGCCACGGTGCCCCAGCATTTT. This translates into CASSDHEATVPQHF.

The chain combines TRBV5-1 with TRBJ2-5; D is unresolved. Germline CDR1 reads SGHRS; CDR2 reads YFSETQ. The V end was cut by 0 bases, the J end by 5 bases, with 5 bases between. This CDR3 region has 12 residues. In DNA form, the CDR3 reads TGCGCCAGCAGCTTGGCCGGGGAGACCCAGTACTTC. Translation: CASSLAGETQYF.

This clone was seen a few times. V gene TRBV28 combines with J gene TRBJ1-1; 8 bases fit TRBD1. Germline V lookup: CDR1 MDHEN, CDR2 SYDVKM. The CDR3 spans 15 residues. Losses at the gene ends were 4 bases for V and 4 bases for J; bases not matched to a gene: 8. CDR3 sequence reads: CASSSLRGRGTEAFF. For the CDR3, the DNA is TGTGCCAGCAGTTCCCTCAGGGGGCGCGGCACTGAAGCTTTCTTT. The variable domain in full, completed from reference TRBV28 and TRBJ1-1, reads DVKVTQSSRYLVKRTGEKVFLECVQDMDHENMFWYRQDPGLGLRLIYFSYDVKMKEKGDIPEGYSVSREKKERFSLILESASTNQTSMYLCASSSLRGRGTEAFFGQGTRLTVV.

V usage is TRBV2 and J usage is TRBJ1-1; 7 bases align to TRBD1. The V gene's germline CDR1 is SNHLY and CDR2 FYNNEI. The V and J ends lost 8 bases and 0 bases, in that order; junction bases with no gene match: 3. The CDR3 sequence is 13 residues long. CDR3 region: CASGGTVNTEAFF. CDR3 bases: TGTGCCAGCGGGGGGACAGTGAACACTGAAGCTTTCTTT.

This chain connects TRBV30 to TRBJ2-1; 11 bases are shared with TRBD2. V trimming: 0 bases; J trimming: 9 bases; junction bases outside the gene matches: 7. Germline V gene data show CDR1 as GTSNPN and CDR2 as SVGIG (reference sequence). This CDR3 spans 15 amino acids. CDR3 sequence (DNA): TGTGCCTGGAGTGTGGTAGCGGGGGGGCGTGGTGAGCAGTTCTTC. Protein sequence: CAWSVVAGGRGEQFF.

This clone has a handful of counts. The CDR3 DNA is TGTGCCAGCAGCCAAGGGTCTTGGGCAATGGGCTCTGGAAACACCATATATTTT. Translating it yields CASSQGSWAMGSGNTIYF. The chain carries TRBV4-2 and TRBJ1-3, with D unclear. Trimming removed 1 base from V and 0 bases from J, with 16 bases in between. The CDR3 length is 18 residues. Germline CDR1 reads LGHNA; CDR2 reads YNFKEQ.

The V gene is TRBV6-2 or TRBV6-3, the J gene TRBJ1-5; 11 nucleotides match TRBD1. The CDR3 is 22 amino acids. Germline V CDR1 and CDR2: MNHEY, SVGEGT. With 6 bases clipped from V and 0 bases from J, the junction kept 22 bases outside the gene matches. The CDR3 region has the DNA TGTGCCAGCAGCCCTACAACCGATTTAGGACAGGGGGCGGCCAATAGCAATCAGCCCCAGCATTTT. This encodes CASSPTTDLGQGAANSNQPQHF.

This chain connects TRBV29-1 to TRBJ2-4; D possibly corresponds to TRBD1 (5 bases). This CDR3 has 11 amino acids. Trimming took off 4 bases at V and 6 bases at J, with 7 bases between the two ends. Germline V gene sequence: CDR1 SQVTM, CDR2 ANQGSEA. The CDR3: CSVGQTNIQYF. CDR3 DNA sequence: TGCAGCGTTGGACAGACAAACATTCAGTACTTC.

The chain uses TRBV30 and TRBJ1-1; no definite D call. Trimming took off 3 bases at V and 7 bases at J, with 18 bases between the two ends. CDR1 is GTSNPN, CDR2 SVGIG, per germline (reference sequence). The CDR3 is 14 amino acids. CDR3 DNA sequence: TGTGCCTGGAGGAAGAACGGGTTAGCGGTTGAAGCTTTCTTT. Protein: CAWRKNGLAVEAFF.

CDR3 region: CASSYFDRGTGELFF. CDR3 in DNA: TGTGCCAGCAGTTATTTCGACAGAGGCACCGGGGAGCTGTTTTTT. This chain joins TRBV6-5 and TRBJ2-2; D is possibly TRBD1 (5 bases). This CDR3 is 15 amino acids long. Trimming took 3 bases from V and 4 from J, leaving 12 bases between them. Germline assignment: CDR1 MNHEY and CDR2 SVGAGI.

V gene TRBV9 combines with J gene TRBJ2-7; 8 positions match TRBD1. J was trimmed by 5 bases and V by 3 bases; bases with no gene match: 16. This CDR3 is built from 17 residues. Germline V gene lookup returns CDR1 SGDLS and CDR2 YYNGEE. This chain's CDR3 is CASSAYPQTTGDDEQYF. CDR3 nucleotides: TGTGCCAGCAGCGCCTATCCCCAGACGACAGGGGACGACGAGCAGTACTTC.

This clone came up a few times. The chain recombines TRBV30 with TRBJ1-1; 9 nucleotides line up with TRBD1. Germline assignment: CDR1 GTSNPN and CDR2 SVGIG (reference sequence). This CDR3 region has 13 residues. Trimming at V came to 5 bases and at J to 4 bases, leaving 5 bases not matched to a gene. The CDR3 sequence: CAWGTGGLTEAFF. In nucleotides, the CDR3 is TGTGCCTGGGGAACAGGGGGCCTCACTGAAGCTTTCTTT.